This T cell receptor (beta chain) comes out of a study of T cells in Graves' hyperthyroidism and ophthalmopathy. CDR1 SGHTA and CDR2 FQGNSA come from the germline V gene. The V end was cut by 6 bases, the J end by 4 bases, with 12 bases between. The CDR3 totals 14 residues. The CDR3 regions of TCR beta were amplified from RNA transcripts. First-round RT-PCR of the TCR CDR3 relied on the HTBI primer set. TCRdb reprocessed the multiplex PCR reads via MiXCR and lists one record per CDR3 protein. The sample lists a few hundred thousand distinct CDR3 sequences, approximately 44% occurring once. In making diagnoses, clinical symptoms, serum thyroxine and TRAb, thyroid ultrasound and orbital computed tomography were all used.

The specimen sequenced was peripheral blood or thyroid tissue (not recorded which). The rearrangement links TRBV7-2 to TRBJ2-2, with D possibly matching TRBD2 (5 bases). The receptor was derived from a woman in her late teens or twenties with Graves' hyperthyroidism. The CDR3 DNA sequence: TGTGCCAGCAGTTTTACGGGGAGCACCGGGGAGCTGTTTTTT. As protein: CASSFTGSTGELFF.